These T cell receptor beta chains were read from a single sample in a study of blood T cell repertoires in COVID-19. Profiled with immunoSEQ multiplex PCR; TCRdb holds only in-frame clones, not every one. Among 70,000 to 80,000 clones listed, approximately 80% were seen once. The sequenced sample was peripheral blood. The receptors were gathered from a man aged 50-60 years with acute or convalescent COVID-19. Both conserved end residues are part of each CDR3. Each record gives: V gene, J gene, D gene, CDR3 length, clone size, CDR3 protein, CDR3 DNA. D genes are given only for firm matches. Clone size is stated in some rows and not others, as once, few, many or a class when expanded.

TRBV3-1/TRBV3-2,TRBJ1-2,NA,12,NA,CASSRQLYGYTF,TGTGCCAGCAGCCGACAGCTTTATGGCTACACCTTC
TRBV4-3,TRBJ1-6,NA,14,NA,CASSQETGNSPLHF,TGCGCCAGCAGCCAGGAAACAGGGAATTCACCCCTCCACTTT
TRBV5-1,TRBJ2-3,NA,16,NA,CASSPYSFSSTDTQYF,TGCGCCAGCAGCCCTTACAGCTTTTCTAGCACAGATACGCAGTATTTT
TRBV6-5,TRBJ2-7,NA,15,NA,CASSQSADSSYEQYF,TGTGCCAGCAGCCAAAGCGCGGACAGCTCCTACGAGCAGTACTTC
TRBV6-2/TRBV6-3,TRBJ2-5,TRBD2,18,NA,CASSYLIGLGARGETQYF,TGTGCCAGCAGTTACCTTATCGGACTAGGGGCAAGGGGAGAGACCCAGTACTTC
TRBV9,TRBJ2-1,NA,15,NA,CASSPSGQGRIEQFF,TGTGCCAGCAGCCCCTCCGGACAAGGACGCATTGAGCAGTTCTTC
TRBV30,TRBJ1-1,NA,13,NA,CAWSVTHGSEAFF,TGTGCCTGGAGTGTAACACACGGGTCTGAAGCTTTCTTT
TRBV19,TRBJ2-1,TRBD2,16,NA,CASTDSGTSGGDEQFF,TGTGCCAGTACCGACTCCGGAACTAGCGGGGGCGATGAGCAGTTCTTC
TRBV28,TRBJ1-1,TRBD1,18,NA,CASSYPPRDRGPQLEAFF,TGTGCCAGCAGTTACCCGCCGCGGGACAGGGGGCCGCAACTCGAAGCTTTCTTT
TRBV3-1/TRBV3-2,TRBJ1-2,TRBD1,13,few,CASSPTGDYGYTF,TGTGCCAGCAGCCCTACAGGGGATTATGGCTACACCTTC
TRBV5-5,TRBJ1-5,NA,13,NA,CASSREGLLPQHF,TGTGCCAGCTCCCGGGAGGGGCTTCTGCCCCAGCATTTT
TRBV6-2/TRBV6-3,TRBJ2-1,TRBD2,18,NA,CASSYSRLAGGSYNEQFF,TGTGCCAGCAGTTACTCGAGACTAGCGGGGGGGAGCTACAATGAGCAGTTCTTC
TRBV25-1,TRBJ1-1,NA,14,NA,CASSEYPQVAGAFF,TGTGCCAGCAGTGAATATCCCCAGGTGGCTGGCGCTTTCTTT
TRBV25-1,TRBJ1-1,NA,13,few,CASSEWGGTEAFF,TGTGCCAGCAGTGAGTGGGGGGGGACTGAAGCTTTCTTT
TRBV7-9,TRBJ1-3,NA,14,NA,CASSFVEAGNTIYF,TGTGCCAGCAGCTTTGTAGAGGCTGGAAACACCATATATTTT
TRBV5-5,TRBJ2-1,TRBD2,15,NA,CASSLGGSSYNEQFF,TGTGCCAGCAGCCTCGGGGGGAGCTCCTACAATGAGCAGTTCTTC
TRBV5-6,TRBJ1-2,TRBD1,14,NA,CASSAPDRDRGYTF,TGTGCCAGCAGCGCCCCGGACAGGGATAGAGGCTACACCTTC
TRBV7-2,TRBJ1-1,TRBD1,16,NA,CASSMRDRRVNTEAFF,TGTGCCAGCAGCATGCGGGACAGGCGGGTTAACACTGAAGCTTTCTTT
TRBV10-3,TRBJ1-1,NA,13,NA,CAITQGTMTEAFF,TGTGCCATCACCCAGGGCACTATGACTGAAGCTTTCTTT
TRBV20-1,TRBJ1-5,NA,14,NA,CSASPTGNNQPQHF,TGCAGTGCTAGTCCCACAGGGAACAATCAGCCCCAGCATTTT
TRBV5-1,TRBJ1-6,TRBD1,14,NA,CASSLAGQGETLHF,TGCGCCAGCAGCTTGGCAGGACAGGGCGAAACCCTCCACTTT
TRBV2,TRBJ2-1,TRBD2,14,NA,CASSALAGVNEQFF,TGTGCCAGCAGTGCCCTAGCGGGAGTTAATGAGCAGTTCTTC
TRBV30,TRBJ1-5,NA,13,NA,CAWAGNSNQPQHF,TGTGCCTGGGCAGGAAATAGCAATCAGCCCCAGCATTTT
TRBV4-3,TRBJ2-7,TRBD1,17,NA,CASSQDRQTGEAYEQYF,TGCGCCAGCAGCCAAGATAGGCAAACAGGGGAAGCCTACGAGCAGTACTTC
TRBV28,TRBJ2-7,NA,13,NA,CASKRGNLGEQYF,TGTGCCAGCAAAAGGGGAAATTTAGGCGAGCAGTACTTC
TRBV24-1,TRBJ2-7,TRBD2,13,NA,CATSAPGGREWYF,TGTGCCACCAGTGCCCCGGGGGGGCGGGAGTGGTACTTC
TRBV6-5,TRBJ1-2,TRBD1,15,NA,CASSRTGQRGNGYTF,TGTGCCAGCAGTCGCACGGGACAGAGGGGGAATGGCTACACCTTC
TRBV6-5,TRBJ2-5,NA,11,NA,CASTAGETQYF,TGTGCCAGCACCGCGGGGGAGACCCAGTACTTC